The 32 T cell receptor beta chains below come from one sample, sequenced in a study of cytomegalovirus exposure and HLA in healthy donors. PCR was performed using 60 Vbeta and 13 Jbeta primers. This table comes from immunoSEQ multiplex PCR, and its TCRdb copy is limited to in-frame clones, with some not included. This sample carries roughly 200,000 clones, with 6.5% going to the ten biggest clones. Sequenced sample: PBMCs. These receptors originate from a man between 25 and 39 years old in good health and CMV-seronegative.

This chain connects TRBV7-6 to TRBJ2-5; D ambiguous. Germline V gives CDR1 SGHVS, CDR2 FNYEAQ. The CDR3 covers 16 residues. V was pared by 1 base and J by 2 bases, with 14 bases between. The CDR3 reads CASSLVVSSLQETQYF. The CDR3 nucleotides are TGTGCCAGCAGCTTAGTAGTTAGTTCTCTGCAAGAGACCCAGTACTTC.

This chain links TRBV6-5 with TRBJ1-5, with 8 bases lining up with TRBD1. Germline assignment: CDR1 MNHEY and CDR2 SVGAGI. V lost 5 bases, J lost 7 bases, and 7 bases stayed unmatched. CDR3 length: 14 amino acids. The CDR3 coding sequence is TGTGCCAGCAGTCAGACAGGGGATCGACAGCCCCAGCATTTT. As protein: CASSQTGDRQPQHF.

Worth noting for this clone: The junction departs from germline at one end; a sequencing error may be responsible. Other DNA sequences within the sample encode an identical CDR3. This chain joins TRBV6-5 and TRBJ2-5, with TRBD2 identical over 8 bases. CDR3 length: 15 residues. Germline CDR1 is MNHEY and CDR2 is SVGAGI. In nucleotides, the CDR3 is TGTGCCAGTAGTTACTCGACGGGGGGGAAAGAGACCCAGTACTTC. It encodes CASSYSTGGKETQYF.

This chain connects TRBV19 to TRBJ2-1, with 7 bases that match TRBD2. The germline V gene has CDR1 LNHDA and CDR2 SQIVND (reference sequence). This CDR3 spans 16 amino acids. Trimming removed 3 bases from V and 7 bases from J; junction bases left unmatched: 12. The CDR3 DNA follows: TGTGCCAGTAGTATCCTCTGGGCGGGAGTGGGGAATGAGCAGTTCTTC. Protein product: CASSILWAGVGNEQFF.

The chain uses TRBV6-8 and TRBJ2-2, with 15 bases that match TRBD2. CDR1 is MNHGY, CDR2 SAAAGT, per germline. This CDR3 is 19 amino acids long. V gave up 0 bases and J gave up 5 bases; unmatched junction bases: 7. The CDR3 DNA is TGTGCCAGCAGTTACTCGACCGGGACTAGCGGGGGGAGGACCGGGGAGCTGTTTTTT. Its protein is CASSYSTGTSGGRTGELFF.

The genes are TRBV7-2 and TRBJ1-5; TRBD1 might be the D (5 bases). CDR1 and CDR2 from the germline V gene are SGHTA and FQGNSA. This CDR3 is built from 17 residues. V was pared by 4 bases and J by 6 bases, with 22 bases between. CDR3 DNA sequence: TGTGCCAGCAGCTCCTTAAGCTGGGGCTTTCCGGGTCAGCCCCAGCATTTT. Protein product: CASSSLSWGFPGQPQHF.

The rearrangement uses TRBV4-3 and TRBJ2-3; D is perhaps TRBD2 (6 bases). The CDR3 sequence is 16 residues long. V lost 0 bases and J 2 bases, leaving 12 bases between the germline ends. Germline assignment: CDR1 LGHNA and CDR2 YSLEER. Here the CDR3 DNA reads TGCGCCAGCAGCCAAGATCCACGGGGGATCACAGATACGCAGTATTTT. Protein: CASSQDPRGITDTQYF.

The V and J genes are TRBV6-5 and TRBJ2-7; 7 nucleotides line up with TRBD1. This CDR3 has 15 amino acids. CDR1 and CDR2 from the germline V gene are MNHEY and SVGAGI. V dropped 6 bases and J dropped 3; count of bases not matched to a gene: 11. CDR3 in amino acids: CASRSFDRVVYEQYF. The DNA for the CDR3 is TGTGCCAGCAGAAGTTTTGACAGGGTGGTCTACGAGCAGTACTTC.

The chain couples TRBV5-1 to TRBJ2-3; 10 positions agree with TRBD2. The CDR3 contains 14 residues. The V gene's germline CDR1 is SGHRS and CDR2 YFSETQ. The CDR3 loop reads CATGDSSGGVTQYF. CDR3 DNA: TGCGCTACAGGGGACTCTAGCGGGGGTGTTACGCAGTATTTT.

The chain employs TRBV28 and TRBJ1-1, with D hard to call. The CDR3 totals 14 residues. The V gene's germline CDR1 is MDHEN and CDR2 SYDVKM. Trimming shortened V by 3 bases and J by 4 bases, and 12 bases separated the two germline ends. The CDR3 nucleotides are TGTGCCAGCAGTTTCTCGGGGTTAGGCACTGAAGCTTTCTTT. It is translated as CASSFSGLGTEAFF.

For the CDR3, the DNA is TGTGCCAGCAGCCTAGGGGCTATGGCCGTCTCTGGGGCCAACGTCCTGACTTTC. This encodes CASSLGAMAVSGANVLTF. The rearrangement links TRBV21-1 to TRBJ2-6; the table names TRBD1, a call not compared with the DNA. TRBV21-1 is a documented pseudogene. The CDR3 consists of 18 residues.

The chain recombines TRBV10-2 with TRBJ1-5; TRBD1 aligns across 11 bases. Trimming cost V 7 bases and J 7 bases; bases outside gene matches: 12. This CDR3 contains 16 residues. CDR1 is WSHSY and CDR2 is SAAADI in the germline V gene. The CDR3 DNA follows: TGCGCCAGCACCGACGCCGGGACAGGGGGAATCCAGCCCCAGCATTTT. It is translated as CASTDAGTGGIQPQHF.

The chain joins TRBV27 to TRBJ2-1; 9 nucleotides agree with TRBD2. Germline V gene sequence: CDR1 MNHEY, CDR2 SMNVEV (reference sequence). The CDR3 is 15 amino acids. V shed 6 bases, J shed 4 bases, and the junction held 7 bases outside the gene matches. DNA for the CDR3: TGTGCCAGCAGACTGACTAGCGGATTGTACAATGAGCAGTTCTTC. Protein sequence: CASRLTSGLYNEQFF.

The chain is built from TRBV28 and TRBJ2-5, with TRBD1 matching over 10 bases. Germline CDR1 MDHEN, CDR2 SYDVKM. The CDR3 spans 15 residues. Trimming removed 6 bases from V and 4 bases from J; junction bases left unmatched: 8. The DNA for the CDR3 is TGTGCCAGCAGGGGGGGACAGGGGTTGGGAGAGACCCAGTACTTC. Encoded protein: CASRGGQGLGETQYF.

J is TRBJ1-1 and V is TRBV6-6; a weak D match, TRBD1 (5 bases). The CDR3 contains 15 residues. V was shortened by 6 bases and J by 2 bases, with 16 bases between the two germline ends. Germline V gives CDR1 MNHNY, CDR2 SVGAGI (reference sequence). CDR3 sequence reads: CASSPGGQGNTEAFF. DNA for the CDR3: TGTGCCAGCAGCCCCGGGGGTCAGGGAAACACTGAAGCTTTCTTT.

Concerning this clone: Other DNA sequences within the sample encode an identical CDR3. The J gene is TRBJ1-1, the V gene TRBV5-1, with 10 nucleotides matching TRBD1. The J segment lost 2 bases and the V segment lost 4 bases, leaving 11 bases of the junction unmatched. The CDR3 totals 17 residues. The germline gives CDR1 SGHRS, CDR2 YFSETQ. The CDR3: CASSIGTGAFGNTEAFF. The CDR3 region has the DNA TGCGCCAGCAGCATAGGGACAGGGGCTTTTGGAAACACTGAAGCTTTCTTT. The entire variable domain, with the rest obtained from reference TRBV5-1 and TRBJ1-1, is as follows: KAGVTQTPRYLIKTRGQQVTLSCSPISGHRSVSWYQQTPGQGLQFLFEYFSETQRNKGNFPGRFSGRQFSNSRSEMNVSTLELGDSALYLCASSIGTGAFGNTEAFFGQGTRLTVV.

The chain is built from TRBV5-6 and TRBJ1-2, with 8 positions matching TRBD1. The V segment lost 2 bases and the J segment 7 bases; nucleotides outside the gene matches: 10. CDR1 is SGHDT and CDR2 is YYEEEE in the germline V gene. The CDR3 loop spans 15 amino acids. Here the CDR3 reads CASSFTGGNFFGYTF. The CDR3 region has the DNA TGTGCCAGCAGCTTCACAGGGGGGAATTTTTTTGGCTACACCTTC.

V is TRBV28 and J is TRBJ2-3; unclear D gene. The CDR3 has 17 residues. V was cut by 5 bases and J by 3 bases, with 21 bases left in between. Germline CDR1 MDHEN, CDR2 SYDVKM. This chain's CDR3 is CASSPRRVQPLTDTQYF. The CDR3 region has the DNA TGTGCCAGCAGTCCGCGACGGGTTCAGCCTCTTACAGATACGCAGTATTTT.

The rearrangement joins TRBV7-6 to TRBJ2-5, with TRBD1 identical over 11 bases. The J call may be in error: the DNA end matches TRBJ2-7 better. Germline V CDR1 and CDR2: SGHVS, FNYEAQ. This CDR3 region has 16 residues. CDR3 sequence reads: CASSLSPGQGAYEQYF. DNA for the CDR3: TGTGCCAGCAGCCTCTCCCCGGGACAGGGGGCCTACGAGCAGTACTTC.

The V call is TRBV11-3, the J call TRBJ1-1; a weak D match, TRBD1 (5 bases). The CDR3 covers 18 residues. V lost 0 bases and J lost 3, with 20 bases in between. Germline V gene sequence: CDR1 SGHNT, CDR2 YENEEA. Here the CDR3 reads CASSLDRGVLGGYTEAFF. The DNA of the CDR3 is TGTGCCAGCAGCTTAGATCGGGGGGTCTTAGGCGGATACACTGAAGCTTTCTTT.

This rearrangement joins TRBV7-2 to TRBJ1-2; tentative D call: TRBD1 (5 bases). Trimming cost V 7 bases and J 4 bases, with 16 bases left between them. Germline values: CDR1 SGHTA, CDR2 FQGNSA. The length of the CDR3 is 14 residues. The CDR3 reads CASNLEAGRYGYTF. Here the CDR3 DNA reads TGTGCCAGCAACCTTGAGGCAGGGCGCTATGGCTACACCTTC.

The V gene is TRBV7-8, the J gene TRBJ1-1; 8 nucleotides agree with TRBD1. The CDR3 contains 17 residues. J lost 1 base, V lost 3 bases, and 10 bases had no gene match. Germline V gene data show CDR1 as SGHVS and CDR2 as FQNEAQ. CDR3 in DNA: TGTGCCAGCAGCTTCCGGACAGGGTTGTCTGGGAACACTGAAGCTTTCTTT. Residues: CASSFRTGLSGNTEAFF. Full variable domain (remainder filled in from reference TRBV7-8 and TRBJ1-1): GAGVSQSPRYKVAKRGQDVALRCDPISGHVSLFWYQQALGQGPEFLTYFQNEAQLDKSGLPSDRFFAERPEGSVSTLKIQRTQQEDSAVYLCASSFRTGLSGNTEAFFGQGTRLTVV.

The CDR3: CASSLSRSPDTQYF. CDR3 coding DNA: TGCGCCAGCAGCTTGTCCAGGTCTCCAGATACGCAGTATTTT. V and J are TRBV5-1 and TRBJ2-3; D gene ambiguous. Germline V gives CDR1 SGHRS, CDR2 YFSETQ. The CDR3 sequence is 14 residues long. V lost 1 base and J lost 4, with 10 bases in between.

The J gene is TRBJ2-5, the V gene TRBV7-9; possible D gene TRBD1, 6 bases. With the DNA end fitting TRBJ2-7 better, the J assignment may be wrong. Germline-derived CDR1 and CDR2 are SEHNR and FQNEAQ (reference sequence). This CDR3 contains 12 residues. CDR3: CASSLAGAEQYF. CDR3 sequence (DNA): TGTGCCAGCAGCTTAGCGGGGGCCGAGCAGTACTTC.

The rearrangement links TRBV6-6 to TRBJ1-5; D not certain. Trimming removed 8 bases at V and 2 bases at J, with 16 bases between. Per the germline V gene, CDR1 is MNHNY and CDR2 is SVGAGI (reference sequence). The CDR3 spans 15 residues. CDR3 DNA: TGTGCCAGCGTCCCGAGGGCAATGGGCAATCAGCCCCAGCATTTT. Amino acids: CASVPRAMGNQPQHF.

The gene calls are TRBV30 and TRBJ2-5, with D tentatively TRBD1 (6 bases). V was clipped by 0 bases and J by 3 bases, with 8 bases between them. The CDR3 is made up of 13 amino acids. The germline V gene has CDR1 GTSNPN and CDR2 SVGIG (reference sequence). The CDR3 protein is CAWSVGAEETQYF. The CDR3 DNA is TGTGCCTGGAGTGTGGGGGCAGAAGAGACCCAGTACTTC.

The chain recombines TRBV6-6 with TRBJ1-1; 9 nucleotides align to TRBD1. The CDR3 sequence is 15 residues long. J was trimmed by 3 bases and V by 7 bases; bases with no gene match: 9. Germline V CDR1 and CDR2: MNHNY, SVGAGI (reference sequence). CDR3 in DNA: TGTGCCAGCACCCACAGGGGGCGCAAGCACACTGAAGCTTTCTTT. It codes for CASTHRGRKHTEAFF.

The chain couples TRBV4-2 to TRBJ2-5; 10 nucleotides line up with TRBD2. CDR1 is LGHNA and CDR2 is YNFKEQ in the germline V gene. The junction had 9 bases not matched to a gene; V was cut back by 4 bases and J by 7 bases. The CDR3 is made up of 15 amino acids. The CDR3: CASSPSGGPSLTQYF. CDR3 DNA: TGTGCCAGCAGCCCTAGCGGGGGACCTTCTCTGACCCAGTACTTC.

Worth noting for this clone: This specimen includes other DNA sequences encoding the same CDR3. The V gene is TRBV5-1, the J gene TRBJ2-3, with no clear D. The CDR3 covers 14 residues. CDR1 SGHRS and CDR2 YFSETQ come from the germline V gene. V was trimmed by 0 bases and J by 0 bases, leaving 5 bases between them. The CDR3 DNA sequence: TGCGCCAGCAGCTTGGACAGTAGCACAGATACGCAGTATTTT. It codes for CASSLDSSTDTQYF.

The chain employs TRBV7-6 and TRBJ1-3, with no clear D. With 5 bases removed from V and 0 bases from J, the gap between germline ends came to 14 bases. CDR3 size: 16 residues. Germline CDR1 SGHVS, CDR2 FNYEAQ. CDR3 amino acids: CASSLQPGNSGNTIYF. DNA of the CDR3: TGTGCCAGCAGCCTCCAGCCGGGAAACTCTGGAAACACCATATATTTT.

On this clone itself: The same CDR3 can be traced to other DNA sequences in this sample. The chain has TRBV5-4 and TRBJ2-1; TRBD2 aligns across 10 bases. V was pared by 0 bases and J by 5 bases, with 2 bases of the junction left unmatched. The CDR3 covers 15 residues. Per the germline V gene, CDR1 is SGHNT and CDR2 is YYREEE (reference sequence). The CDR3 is CASSLGLAGDNEQFF. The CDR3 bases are TGTGCCAGCAGCTTGGGTCTAGCGGGAGACAATGAGCAGTTCTTC.

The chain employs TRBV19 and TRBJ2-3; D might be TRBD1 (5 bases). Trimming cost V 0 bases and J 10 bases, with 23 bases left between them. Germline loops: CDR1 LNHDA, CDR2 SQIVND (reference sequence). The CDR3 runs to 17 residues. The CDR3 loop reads CASSIELGEATTYPQYF. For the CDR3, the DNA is TGTGCCAGTAGTATAGAGTTAGGGGAAGCCACTACTTACCCGCAGTATTTT.